The clone carrying this T cell receptor beta chain was seen a handful of times. The CDR3 sequence is 13 residues long. Germline V lookup: CDR1 SGHRS, CDR2 YFSETQ. Trimming removed 2 bases at V and 8 bases at J, with 13 bases between. The record originates from a study of blood T cell repertoires in COVID-19. Study context: T cells, B-cell-depleted T cells, or PBMCs provided the cDNA or gDNA that served as material.

Methods used by the authors: Quantification of nucleated cells was approximated via reference gene primer amplification. Some clones are missing from TCRdb's copy, which holds only in-frame ones; the method was immunoSEQ multiplex PCR. The DNA gave D and trimming, while V, J and clone size come from that table. The repertoire holds approximately 100,000 clones, with around 90% as singletons. The clonotype originates from a man between 65 and 80 years old with acute or convalescent COVID-19. Material for sequencing was peripheral blood. This chain links TRBV5-1 with TRBJ1-2; D perhaps matches TRBD1 (5 bases). CDR3 region: CASSLAGTKGYTF. The CDR3 region has the DNA TGCGCCAGCAGCTTAGCGGGGACTAAGGGCTACACCTTC.